In this sample, the clone carrying this T cell receptor beta chain turned up many times. These data are taken from a study of early T cells in non-severe SARS-CoV-2 infection. TCRdb independently ran MiXCR on the 5' RACE reads; one entry per CDR3 protein. The sample yields about 48,000 distinct CDR3 sequences, roughly 7.7% seen once. This CDR3 region has 14 residues. Trimming took off 1 base at V and 6 bases at J, with 11 bases between the two ends. In germline, CDR1 is LGHDT, CDR2 YNNKEL (reference sequence). Sequences were obtained from whole blood. The sequence derives from an adult who was a healthcare worker with PCR-confirmed SARS-CoV-2 infection or an uninfected control (not recorded which). V is TRBV3-1 and J is TRBJ2-3; weak D call: TRBD2 (6 bases). The CDR3, as DNA: TGTGCCAGCAGCCAAGTTTATGGGGGGGATACGCAGTATTTT. This translates into CASSQVYGGDTQYF.